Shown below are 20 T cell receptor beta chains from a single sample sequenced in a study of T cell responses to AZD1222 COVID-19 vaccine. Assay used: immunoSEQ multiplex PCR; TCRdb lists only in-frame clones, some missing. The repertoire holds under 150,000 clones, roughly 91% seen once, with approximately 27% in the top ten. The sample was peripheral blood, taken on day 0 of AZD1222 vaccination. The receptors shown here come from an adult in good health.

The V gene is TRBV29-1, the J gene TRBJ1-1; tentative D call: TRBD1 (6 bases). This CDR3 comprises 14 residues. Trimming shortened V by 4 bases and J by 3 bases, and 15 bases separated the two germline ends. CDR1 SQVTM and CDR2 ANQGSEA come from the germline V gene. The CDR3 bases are TGCAGCGTTGGCCAGGGGTGGGGGGACACTGAAGCTTTCTTT. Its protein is CSVGQGWGDTEAFF.

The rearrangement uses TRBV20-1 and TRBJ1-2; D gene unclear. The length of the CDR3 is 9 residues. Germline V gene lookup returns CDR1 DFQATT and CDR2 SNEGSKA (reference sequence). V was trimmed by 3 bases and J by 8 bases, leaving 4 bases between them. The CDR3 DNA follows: TGCAGTGCTAGTATCGGCTACACCTTC. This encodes CSASIGYTF.

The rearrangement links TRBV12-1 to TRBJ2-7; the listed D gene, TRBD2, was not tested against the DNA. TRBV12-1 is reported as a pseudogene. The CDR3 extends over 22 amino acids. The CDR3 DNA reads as TGTGCCAGCAGCTTTGTTTGGACTAGCGGGAGGGCCATTTCTTTTATCGGTTACGAGCAGTACTTC. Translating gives CASSFVWTSGRAISFIGYEQYF.

CDR3: CASSPAGSSYNEQFF. CDR3 DNA sequence: TGTGCCAGCTCCCCAGCGGGGAGCTCCTACAATGAGCAGTTCTTC. The chain recombines TRBV27 with TRBJ2-1; TRBD2 aligns across 7 bases. Germline V gene data show CDR1 as MNHEY and CDR2 as SMNVEV (reference sequence). The CDR3 is made up of 15 amino acids. The V gene end was trimmed by 8 bases and the J gene end by 0 bases; junction bases not matched to a gene: 7.

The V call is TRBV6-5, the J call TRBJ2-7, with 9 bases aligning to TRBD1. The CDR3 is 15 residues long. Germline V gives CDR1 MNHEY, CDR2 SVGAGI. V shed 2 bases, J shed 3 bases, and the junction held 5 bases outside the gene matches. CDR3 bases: TGTGCCAGCAGTTACAGTACAGGGGGCGGCTACGAGCAGTACTTC. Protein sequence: CASSYSTGGGYEQYF.

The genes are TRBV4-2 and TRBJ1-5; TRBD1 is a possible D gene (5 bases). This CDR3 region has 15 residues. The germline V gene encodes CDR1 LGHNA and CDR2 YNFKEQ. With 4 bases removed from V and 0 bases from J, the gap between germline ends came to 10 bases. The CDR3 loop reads CASSRERGSNQPQHF. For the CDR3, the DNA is TGTGCCAGCAGCCGGGAGAGGGGTAGCAATCAGCCCCAGCATTTT.

CDR3 loop: CASTRDRANYGYTF. The CDR3 DNA follows: TGTGCCAGCACCCGAGACAGGGCTAACTATGGCTACACCTTC. The chain joins TRBV27 to TRBJ1-2; 7 bases are shared with TRBD1. Trimming removed 7 bases from V and 0 bases from J; junction bases left unmatched: 5. Germline V gene sequence: CDR1 MNHEY, CDR2 SMNVEV (reference sequence). There are 14 residues in the CDR3.

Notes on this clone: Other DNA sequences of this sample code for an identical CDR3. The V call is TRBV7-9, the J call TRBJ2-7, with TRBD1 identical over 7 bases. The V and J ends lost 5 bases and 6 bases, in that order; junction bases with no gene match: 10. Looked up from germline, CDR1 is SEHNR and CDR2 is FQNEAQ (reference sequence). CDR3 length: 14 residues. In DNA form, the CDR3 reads TGTGCCAGCAGCGCGAGGGACAGCCCCTCCGAGCAGTACTTC. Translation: CASSARDSPSEQYF.

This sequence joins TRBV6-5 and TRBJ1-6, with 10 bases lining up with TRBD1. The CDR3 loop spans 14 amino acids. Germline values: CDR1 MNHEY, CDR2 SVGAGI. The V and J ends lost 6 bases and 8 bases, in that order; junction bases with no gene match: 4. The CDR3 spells CASRAGQGDSPLHF. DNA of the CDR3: TGTGCCAGCAGAGCCGGACAGGGGGATTCACCCCTCCACTTT.

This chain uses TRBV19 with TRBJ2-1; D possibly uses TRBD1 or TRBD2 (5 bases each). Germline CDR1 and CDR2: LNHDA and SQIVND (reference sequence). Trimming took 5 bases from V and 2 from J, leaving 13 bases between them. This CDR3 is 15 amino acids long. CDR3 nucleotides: TGTGCCAGTAGTTTGACCCGGGGCCCCTACAATGAGCAGTTCTTC. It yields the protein CASSLTRGPYNEQFF.

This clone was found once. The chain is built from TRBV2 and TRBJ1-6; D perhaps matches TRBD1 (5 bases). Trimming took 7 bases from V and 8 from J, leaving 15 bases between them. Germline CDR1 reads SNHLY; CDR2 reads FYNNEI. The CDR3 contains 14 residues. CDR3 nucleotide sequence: TGTGCCAGCACGGGCGGGGGAGGTCATTCACCCCTCCACTTT. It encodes CASTGGGGHSPLHF.

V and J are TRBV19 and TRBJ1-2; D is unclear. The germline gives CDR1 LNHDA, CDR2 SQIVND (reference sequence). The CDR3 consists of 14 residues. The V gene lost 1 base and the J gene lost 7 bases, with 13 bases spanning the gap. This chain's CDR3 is CASSIGSGSSGYTF. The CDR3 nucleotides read TGTGCCAGTAGTATAGGATCGGGGTCCTCTGGCTACACCTTC. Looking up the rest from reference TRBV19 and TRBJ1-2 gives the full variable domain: DGGITQSPKYLFRKEGQNVTLSCEQNLNHDAMYWYRQDPGQGLRLIYYSQIVNDFQKGDIAEGYSVSREKKESFPLTVTSAQKNPTAFYLCASSIGSGSSGYTFGSGTRLTVV.

CDR3: CASSLDMGSNYGYTF. The CDR3 DNA is TGTGCCAGCAGCTTAGATATGGGATCGAACTATGGCTACACCTTC. The J gene is TRBJ1-2, the V gene TRBV11-2, with D unclear. The V end was cut by 0 bases, the J end by 2 bases, with 10 bases between. In germline, CDR1 is SGHAT, CDR2 FQNNGV. The CDR3 totals 15 residues.

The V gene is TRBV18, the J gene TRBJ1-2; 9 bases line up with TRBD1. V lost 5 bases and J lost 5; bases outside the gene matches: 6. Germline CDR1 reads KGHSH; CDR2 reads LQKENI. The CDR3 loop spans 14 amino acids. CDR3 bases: TGTGCCAGCTCAGGGACAGGGATCGGATATGGCTACACCTTC. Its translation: CASSGTGIGYGYTF.

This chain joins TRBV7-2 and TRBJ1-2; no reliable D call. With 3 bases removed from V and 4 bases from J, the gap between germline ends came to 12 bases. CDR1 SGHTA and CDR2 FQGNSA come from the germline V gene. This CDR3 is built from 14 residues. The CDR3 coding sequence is TGTGCCAGCAGCTTGGGTACTCTAGTCTATGGCTACACCTTC. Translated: CASSLGTLVYGYTF.

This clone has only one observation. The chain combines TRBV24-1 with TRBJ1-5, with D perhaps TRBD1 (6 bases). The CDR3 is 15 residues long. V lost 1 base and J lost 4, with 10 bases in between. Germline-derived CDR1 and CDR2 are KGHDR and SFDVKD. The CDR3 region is CATSDFGQKNQPQHF. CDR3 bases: TGTGCCACCAGTGATTTTGGACAGAAGAATCAGCCCCAGCATTTT.

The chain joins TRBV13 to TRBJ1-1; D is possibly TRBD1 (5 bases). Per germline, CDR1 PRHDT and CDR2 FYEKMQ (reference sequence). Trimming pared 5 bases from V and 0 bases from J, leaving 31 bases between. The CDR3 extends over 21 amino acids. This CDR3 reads CASSRLGMVTRDRRLNTEAFF. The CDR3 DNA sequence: TGTGCCAGCAGCCGCCTTGGTATGGTAACTAGGGACCGTCGACTGAACACTGAAGCTTTCTTT.

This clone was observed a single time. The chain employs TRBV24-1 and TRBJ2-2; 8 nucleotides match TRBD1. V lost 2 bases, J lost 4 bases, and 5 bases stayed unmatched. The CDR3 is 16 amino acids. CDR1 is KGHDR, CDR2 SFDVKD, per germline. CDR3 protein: CATSDSRQGITGELFF. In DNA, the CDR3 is TGTGCCACCAGTGATTCACGACAGGGGATCACCGGGGAGCTGTTTTTT.

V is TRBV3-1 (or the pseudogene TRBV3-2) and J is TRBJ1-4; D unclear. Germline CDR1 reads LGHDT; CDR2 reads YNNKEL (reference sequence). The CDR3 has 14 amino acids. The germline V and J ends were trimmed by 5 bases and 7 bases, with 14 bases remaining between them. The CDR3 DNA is TGTGCCAGCAGCTTTGGGTTCGGAGGTGAAAAACTGTTTTTT. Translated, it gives CASSFGFGGEKLFF.

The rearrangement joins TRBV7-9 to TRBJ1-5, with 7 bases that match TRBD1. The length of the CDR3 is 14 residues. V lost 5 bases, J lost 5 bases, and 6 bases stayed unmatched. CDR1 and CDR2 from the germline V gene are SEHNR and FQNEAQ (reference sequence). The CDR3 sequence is CASSQGGEYQPQHF. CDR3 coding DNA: TGTGCCAGCAGCCAGGGGGGGGAGTATCAGCCCCAGCATTTT.